These T cell receptor beta chains were read from a single sample in a study of CD8+CD57+ T cells in acquired aplastic anemia. From the reads, TCRdb called clonotypes with MiXCR, one entry per CDR3 protein. The table includes a few hundred thousand distinct CDR3 sequences, around 82% detected once. The specimen was sorted CD4+, CD8+, or CD8+CD57+ T cells (not recorded which) from PBMCs. The receptor source for this set is a human donor with aplastic anemia. CDR3s include the opening cysteine and the closing phenylalanine or tryptophan. A D gene is named only where the DNA matches it firmly. A clone size is listed for some rows: how often the clone was seen (once, few, many), or a class if it is expanded.

d_gene	v_gene	abundance	j_gene	CDR3aa	CDR3nt
-	TRBV7-8	-	TRBJ2-7	CASSQGSEQYF	TGTGCCAGCAGCCAAGGGTCGGAGCAGTACTTC
TRBD2	TRBV5-6	medium-sized	TRBJ2-1	CASSLAGGAYNEQFF	TGTGCCAGCAGCCTAGCGGGAGGGGCCTACAATGAGCAGTTCTTC
-	TRBV19	-	TRBJ2-7	CASSIAGRTYDEQF	TGTGCCAGTAGTATAGCCGGACGGACCTACGATGAGCAGTTC
-	TRBV7-8	once	TRBJ1-2	CASSSRGGGETYGYTF	TGTGCCAGCAGCTCACGGGGCGGGGGCGAGACCTATGGCTACACCTTC
TRBD1	TRBV15	-	TRBJ1-2	CATSRAQGQGVYGYTF	TGTGCCACCAGCAGAGCCCAGGGACAGGGCGTATATGGCTACACCTTC
-	TRBV7-9	-	TRBJ2-1	CASSLYPTYEQYFFF	TGTGCCAGCAGCTTATATCCAACCTACGAGCAGTACTTCTTCTTC
-	TRBV6-5	-	TRBJ1-2	CASSYTETNYGYTF	TGTGCCAGCAGTTACACTGAAACTAACTATGGCTACACCTTC
-	TRBV5-4	-	TRBJ1-2	CASSVTGAMDYGYTF	TGTGCCAGCAGCGTTACTGGGGCGATGGACTATGGCTACACCTTC
-	TRBV10-3	-	TRBJ1-1	CAFQTGSATEAFF	TGTGCCTTCCAGACAGGCTCTGCCACTGAAGCTTTCTTT
TRBD1	TRBV7-9	-	TRBJ2-5	CAGQGGSEQEYFGF	TGTGCCGGACAGGGGGGCAGCGAGCAAGAGTACTTCGGGTTC
-	TRBV7-2	-	TRBJ1-1	CASSLGADVTALSF	TGTGCCAGCAGCTTAGGTGCAGACGTCACAGCCCTTTCCTTT
TRBD2	TRBV7-9	-	TRBJ2-3	CASDVAGCPDTQYF	TGTGCCAGCGACGTAGCGGGGTGTCCCGATACCCAGTATTTT
-	TRBV7-6	-	TRBJ2-7	CASSLGRDEQHF	TGTGCCAGCAGCTTAGGCCGCGACGAGCAGCACTTC
-	TRBV7-9	-	TRBJ1-1	CASSFDRSGETDEFF	TGTGCCAGCAGCTTTGATAGAAGCGGGGAGACCGATGAGTTCTTT
-	TRBV9	-	TRBJ2-5	CASSVGSARNQHHF	TGTGCCAGCAGCGTAGGGTCCGCCCGAAATCAGCACCACTTC
-	TRBV2	many	TRBJ1-1	CAVRGGLKTVMNTEAFF	TGTGCAGTAAGAGGTGGACTGAAAACAGTTATGAACACTGAAGCTTTCTTT
TRBD2	TRBV7-9	-	TRBJ2-5	CASSFHRSGGRNEYF	TGTGCCAGCAGCTTTCACAGAAGCGGGGGGAGGAATGAGTACTTC
-	TRBV7-3	-	TRBJ2-5	CASTRDANAVEHYF	TGTGCCAGCACAAGAGACGCCAACGCCGTTGAACACTACTTC
-	TRBV7-8	-	TRBJ2-5	CASSLVGEVQETQYF	TGTGCCAGCAGCTTGGTGGGGGAGGTACAAGAGACCCAGTACTTC
-	TRBV2	few	TRBJ2-3	CASGDGGTYTQYF	TGTGCCAGCGGTGATGGGGGCACCTATACGCAGTATTTC
-	TRBV19	-	TRBJ2-2	CASSAPAHNTGELFF	TGTGCCAGTAGCGCGCCGGCACACAACACCGGGGAGCTGTTTTTT
-	TRBV11-3	once	TRBJ2-2	CASSLDLAGTGELFF	TGCGCCAGTAGCTTAGATCTGGCAGGCACCGGGGAGCTGTTTTTT